Listed below are T cell receptor beta chains from one sample, sequenced in a study of cytomegalovirus exposure and HLA in healthy donors. Clones were read by immunoSEQ multiplex PCR, and TCRdb kept only the in-frame ones, dropping some. The data show 30,000 to 50,000 clones, approximately 63% seen once. The source material was PBMCs. All receptors come from a man in his forties in good health and CMV-seronegative. CDR3s include the opening cysteine and the closing phenylalanine or tryptophan. A D gene is named only where the DNA matches it firmly. Size values are once, few and many counts, or a class for expanded clones, and some rows have none.

clone_size d_call j_call v_call cdr3_nt cdr3_aa
NA TRBD2 TRBJ2-3 TRBV6-5 TGTGCCAGCAGTTACTCGACTAGCGGGGGGGCGAATACGCAGTATTTT CASSYSTSGGANTQYF
NA TRBD1 TRBJ1-5 TRBV30 TGTGCCTGGAGTGGACAGGGGGACGAGCCCCAGCATTTT CAWSGQGDEPQHF
NA TRBD2 TRBJ2-1 TRBV2 TGTGCCATCATAGCGGGGGCGGGGGGTGAGCAGTTCTTC CAIIAGAGGEQFF
NA TRBD2 TRBJ2-1 TRBV7-9 TGTGCCAGCAGCTCCCCTGGGTTTGGGACTAGCGATGAGCAGTTCTTC CASSSPGFGTSDEQFF
NA NA TRBJ1-1 TRBV6-5 TGTGCCAGCAGTTACCTGGGCAGGGACACTGAAGCTTTCTTT CASSYLGRDTEAFF
NA TRBD2 TRBJ2-1 TRBV10-3 TGTGCCATCGGGGTAGCGGGGGGGAGCTCCTACAATGAGCAGTTCTTC CAIGVAGGSSYNEQFF
NA TRBD1 TRBJ2-2 TRBV29-1 TGCAGCTCGCGGACAGGGGAGGAGCTGTTTTTT CSSRTGEELFF
NA NA TRBJ2-2 TRBV4-1 TGCGCCAGCAGCCCCCCCGGTAACACCGGGGAGCTGTTTTTT CASSPPGNTGELFF
NA NA TRBJ2-1 TRBV5-1 TGCGCCAGCAGCTTGATTTACTCCTACAATGAGCAGTTCTTC CASSLIYSYNEQFF
NA TRBD1 TRBJ2-7 TRBV13 TGTGCCAGCAGCTTAGGAGGTTGGGGGACAGGGTTCTACGAGCAGTACTTC CASSLGGWGTGFYEQYF
NA NA TRBJ2-5 TRBV29-1 TGCAGCGTGGCCGTGGGGGCTAAGACCCAGTACTTC CSVAVGAKTQYF
NA NA TRBJ1-1 TRBV7-9 TGTGCCAGCAGCCCCTCGGGGGTTGGGAGCTACACTGAAGCTTTCTTT CASSPSGVGSYTEAFF
few TRBD1 TRBJ1-2 TRBV6-5 TGTGCCAGCAGTAGGGGACAGGCCTCTGGCTACACCTTC CASSRGQASGYTF
NA NA TRBJ1-5 TRBV5-6 TGTGCCAGCAGCTTGAGGCGGGCAGGCAATCAGCCCCAGCATTTT CASSLRRAGNQPQHF
few TRBD1 TRBJ2-5 TRBV7-9 TGTGCCAGCAGCCGTCGGGACAGGGAGAGGAGCGAGACCCAGTACTTC CASSRRDRERSETQYF
NA NA TRBJ1-1 TRBV6-5 TGTGCCAGCAGGTCGACGGGGTCTGAAGCTTTCTTT CASRSTGSEAFF